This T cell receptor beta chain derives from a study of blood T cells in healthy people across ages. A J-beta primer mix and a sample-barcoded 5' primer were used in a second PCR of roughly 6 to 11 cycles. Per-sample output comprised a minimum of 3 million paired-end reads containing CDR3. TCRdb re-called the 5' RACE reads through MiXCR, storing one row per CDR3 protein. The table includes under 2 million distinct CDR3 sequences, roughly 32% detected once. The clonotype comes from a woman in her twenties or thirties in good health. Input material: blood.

The CDR3: CASSEGQGDYGYTF. CDR3 sequence (DNA): TGTGCCAGCAGTGAGGGACAGGGCGACTATGGCTACACCTTC. The chain links TRBV25-1 to TRBJ1-2, with 9 bases lining up with TRBD1. Germline CDR1 reads MGHDK; CDR2 reads SYGVNS. V lost 3 bases to trimming and J lost 3 bases; unmatched junction nucleotides: 2. CDR3 length equals 14 residues.